Listed here are 32 T cell receptor beta chains from one sample, sequenced in a study of T cells in Graves' hyperthyroidism and ophthalmopathy (dated by TCRdb to the late 2010s). Library prep was done by multiplex PCR. Sequencing was carried out with an Illumina HiSeq 2000. The TCR beta CDR3 regions were amplified from RNA transcripts. The first round of RT-PCR for the TCR CDR3 was performed with the HTBI primer set and the Qiagen OneStep RT-PCR kit. TCRdb trimmed the raw reads at Q25, called clones with MiXCR and kept productive beta chains. Rows with one shared CDR3 protein collapse into an entry with the most common genes and DNA. Counted in this sample were some 270,000 distinct CDR3 sequences; around 24% of them appeared once. The ten largest clones capture about a third of the sample. Sequencing was done on a sample of blood. The receptors stem from a woman in her forties with Graves' ophthalmopathy.

This clonotype was detected once. The chain is built from TRBV12-3 or TRBV12-4 and TRBJ2-7, with 7 nucleotides matching TRBD2. The length of the CDR3 is 14 residues. V gave up 6 bases and J gave up 2 bases; unmatched junction bases: 7. The CDR3 loop is CASSPSGAAYEQYF. DNA for the CDR3: TGTGCCAGCAGCCCGAGCGGGGCGGCCTACGAGCAGTACTTC.

The V gene is TRBV12-5, the J gene TRBJ2-2; D unclear. Between the trimmed V and J ends, which lost 2 bases and 4 bases, there was a span of 8 bases. The CDR3 runs to 14 residues. Germline assignment: CDR1 LGHNT and CDR2 FRNRAP. CDR3 DNA sequence: TGTGCTAGTGGTTTGATGGGAATCACCGGGGAGCTGTTTTTT. This sequence encodes CASGLMGITGELFF.

This clonotype has a count of ten or more. The chain links TRBV2 to TRBJ1-1; D is possibly TRBD1 (6 bases). Germline V lookup: CDR1 SNHLY, CDR2 FYNNEI. The CDR3 extends over 12 amino acids. Trimming cost V 1 base and J 10 bases, with 10 bases left between them. Here the CDR3 DNA reads TGTGCCAGCAGTGAAGAGGGGGGGTTAGCTTTCTTT. This gives the protein CASSEEGGLAFF. The full variable domain, in which reference TRBV2 and TRBJ1-1 provide the parts outside the CDR3, is EPEVTQTPSHQVTQMGQEVILRCVPISNHLYFYWYRQILGQKVEFLVSFYNNEISEKSEIFDDQFSVERPDGSNFTLKIRSTKLEDSAMYFCASSEEGGLAFFGQGTRLTVV.

This clonotype has ten or more counts. The rearrangement joins TRBV5-1 to TRBJ2-7; 7 bases line up with TRBD1. CDR1 SGHRS and CDR2 YFSETQ come from the germline V gene. The CDR3 is made up of 13 amino acids. Unmatched junction bases numbered 7, after V lost 4 bases and J lost 6 bases. The CDR3 sequence is CASSPTGSGEQYF. CDR3 nucleotide sequence: TGCGCCAGCAGCCCGACAGGGTCCGGCGAGCAGTACTTC.

This clonotype was seen only once. This sequence joins TRBV7-2 and TRBJ1-1; TRBD1 matches 7 bases. V lost 4 bases and J lost 3; bases outside the gene matches: 8. The CDR3 runs 15 residues. From germline, CDR1 is SGHTA and CDR2 FQGNSA. The CDR3 region is CASSSTGNAYTEAFF. The CDR3 bases are TGTGCCAGCAGCTCGACAGGGAATGCGTACACTGAAGCTTTCTTT.

In its sample, this clonotype was seen once. V is TRBV12-3 or TRBV12-4 and J is TRBJ2-7, with D possibly being TRBD1 or TRBD2 (5 bases each). The CDR3 spans 14 residues. V dropped 5 bases and J dropped 7 bases, with 18 bases sitting between them. This CDR3 reads CASSLRDGKEEQYF. In DNA, the CDR3 is TGTGCCAGCAGTCTCCGGGACGGGAAAGAGGAGCAGTACTTC.

This clonotype has at least ten counts. V and J are TRBV19 and TRBJ2-5; the match to TRBD2 covers 11 bases. This CDR3 is built from 16 residues. Germline CDR1 and CDR2: LNHDA and SQIVND (reference sequence). The ends lost 5 bases at V and 6 bases at J; junction bases unmatched: 11. CDR3 coding DNA: TGTGCCAGTAGTGACGAACTAGCGGGAGTTCTGAAGACCCAGTACTTC. Translating it yields CASSDELAGVLKTQYF.

At least ten counts were recorded for this clonotype. The chain joins TRBV30 to TRBJ1-1; D gene uncertain. The germline V gene encodes CDR1 GTSNPN and CDR2 SVGIG (reference sequence). Trimming removed 3 bases at V and 3 bases at J, with 11 bases between. CDR3 size: 13 residues. CDR3 in amino acids: CAWSGKRHTEAFF. CDR3 bases: TGTGCCTGGAGCGGTAAGAGGCACACTGAAGCTTTCTTT. Full variable domain (rest looked up from reference TRBV30 and TRBJ1-1): SQTIHQWPATLVQPVGSPLSLECTVEGTSNPNLYWYRQAAGRGLQLLFYSVGIGQISSEVPQNLSASRPQDRQFILSSKKLLLSDSGFYLCAWSGKRHTEAFFGQGTRLTVV.

This clonotype was recorded many times. This chain links TRBV28 with TRBJ2-4; D gene uncertain. Germline assignment: CDR1 MDHEN and CDR2 SYDVKM. The V gene lost 2 bases and the J gene lost 0 bases, with 8 bases spanning the gap. This CDR3 contains 15 residues. The CDR3 loop is CASSLVSEAKNIQYF. The CDR3 nucleotides read TGTGCCAGCAGTTTAGTTTCCGAAGCCAAAAACATTCAGTACTTC. The variable domain in full, completed from reference TRBV28 and TRBJ2-4, reads DVKVTQSSRYLVKRTGEKVFLECVQDMDHENMFWYRQDPGLGLRLIYFSYDVKMKEKGDIPEGYSVSREKKERFSLILESASTNQTSMYLCASSLVSEAKNIQYFGAGTRLSVL.

V and J are TRBV18 and TRBJ2-5; D is unclear. Trimming stripped 5 bases from V and 5 bases from J, with 15 bases between. The CDR3 has 14 residues. Germline CDR1 KGHSH, CDR2 LQKENI. The chain's CDR3 is CASSARAQEETQYF. The CDR3 nucleotides read TGTGCCAGCTCAGCCCGGGCCCAGGAGGAGACCCAGTACTTC.

There are many counts of this clonotype. The chain recombines TRBV28 with TRBJ2-5; TRBD2 matches 13 bases. CDR3 length: 18 amino acids. J was trimmed by 6 bases and V by 7 bases; bases with no gene match: 17. Germline V CDR1 and CDR2: MDHEN, SYDVKM. The CDR3 is CASMQRPVGTSGMQTQYF. As DNA, the CDR3 is TGTGCCAGCATGCAACGCCCGGTCGGGACTAGCGGGATGCAGACCCAGTACTTC. The whole variable domain, filled in from reference TRBV28 and TRBJ2-5, reads DVKVTQSSRYLVKRTGEKVFLECVQDMDHENMFWYRQDPGLGLRLIYFSYDVKMKEKGDIPEGYSVSREKKERFSLILESASTNQTSMYLCASMQRPVGTSGMQTQYFGPGTRLLVL.

In this sample, this clonotype turned up a few times. The chain couples TRBV6-4 to TRBJ2-7; tentatively, D is TRBD2 (6 bases). The CDR3 is 14 amino acids. V was cut by 6 bases and J by 2 bases, with 14 bases left in between. CDR1 is MRHNA and CDR2 is SNTAGT in the germline V gene. CDR3 amino acids: CASRGGTRPYEQYF. The CDR3 nucleotides are TGTGCCAGCAGGGGCGGGACGAGACCCTACGAGCAGTACTTC.

The chain employs TRBV12-3 or TRBV12-4 and TRBJ2-7, with a weak D call TRBD1 (5 bases). This CDR3 comprises 15 residues. Trimming pared 3 bases from V and 2 bases from J, leaving 14 bases between. Here the CDR3 DNA reads TGTGCCAGCAGTTTGGGGCAGGAAGGTACCTACGAGCAGTACTTC. As protein: CASSLGQEGTYEQYF.

This clonotype was found a few times. The chain combines TRBV11-2 with TRBJ2-7; D gene unclear. The CDR3 has 16 amino acids. CDR1 is SGHAT and CDR2 is FQNNGV in the germline V gene. V shed 3 bases and J shed 0 bases, with 15 bases lying between them. DNA for the CDR3: TGTGCCAGCAGCTTGCTCCACCTGCGGAGCTCCTACGAGCAGTACTTC. Protein: CASSLLHLRSSYEQYF.

The table lists this clonotype with a count of one. This chain uses TRBV28 with TRBJ1-5, with D hard to call. This CDR3 comprises 14 residues. CDR1 and CDR2 (germline): MDHEN, SYDVKM. With 6 bases removed from V and 6 bases from J, the gap between germline ends came to 15 bases. The CDR3 bases are TGTGCCAGCAGCTCCGTCGCGGGTTTTCAGCCCCAGCATTTT. This translates into CASSSVAGFQPQHF.

This chain connects TRBV12-3 or TRBV12-4 to TRBJ2-5; TRBD2 aligns across 9 bases. The CDR3 totals 18 residues. Trimming took 5 bases from V and 0 from J; bases not matched to a gene: 13. The CDR3 loop reads CASSQSRTSVRHQETQYF. The CDR3 DNA follows: TGTGCCAGCAGTCAATCCCGGACTAGCGTCCGGCACCAAGAGACCCAGTACTTC.

This clonotype was counted ten times or more. The CDR3 is CASSSGLAGSQETQYF. Written as DNA, the CDR3 is TGTGCCAGTAGTTCGGGACTAGCGGGAAGCCAAGAGACCCAGTACTTC. This chain uses TRBV19 with TRBJ2-5, with 13 bases identical to TRBD2. Trimming removed 5 bases from V and 1 base from J; junction bases left unmatched: 4. This CDR3 has 16 residues. Germline V gives CDR1 LNHDA, CDR2 SQIVND (reference sequence).

This clonotype came up once. Its ends do not fully match the called genes, so a read error is possible. The chain is built from TRBV6-5 and TRBJ2-2, with D perhaps matching TRBD2 (5 bases). CDR3 length equals 16 residues. Germline V CDR1 and CDR2: MNHEY, SVGAGI. The CDR3, as DNA: TGTGCCAGCAGTTATGATGACTTCGGGTTCGCCGGGGAGCTGTCTTTT. The encoded protein is CASSYDDFGFAGELSF.

This chain links TRBV4-1 with TRBJ2-7; D tentatively fits TRBD1 or TRBD2 (6 bases each). CDR1 is MGHRA, CDR2 YSYEKL, per germline. V dropped 0 bases and J dropped 3 bases, with 18 bases sitting between them. The CDR3 extends over 17 amino acids. The CDR3 DNA sequence: TGCGCCAGCAGCCAAGAAAGCCAGGGGACTCGATACTACGAGCAGTACTTC. This encodes CASSQESQGTRYYEQYF.

This clonotype was recorded many times. V and J are TRBV20-1 and TRBJ2-7; 9 nucleotides align to TRBD2. The trim removed 6 bases at V and 5 bases at J, leaving 14 bases unmatched. The CDR3 spans 15 residues. CDR1 is DFQATT, CDR2 SNEGSKA, per germline (reference sequence). This chain's CDR3 is CSAPTGRGGLNEQYF. As DNA, the CDR3 is TGCAGTGCACCCACCGGGCGGGGGGGGTTGAACGAGCAGTACTTC.

This clonotype was detected many times. The chain combines TRBV28 with TRBJ2-6, with no clear D. Germline V gives CDR1 MDHEN, CDR2 SYDVKM. Trimming cost V 4 bases and J 2 bases, with 9 bases left between them. CDR3 length: 15 residues. The CDR3 DNA follows: TGTGCCAGCAGTTCCCGACAAGCTGGGGCCAACGTCCTGACTTTC. This encodes CASSSRQAGANVLTF.

This clonotype was seen ten or more times. The chain joins TRBV6-5 to TRBJ2-3; no clear D. Trimming cost V 8 bases and J 4 bases, with 10 bases left between them. Germline CDR1 and CDR2: MNHEY and SVGAGI. The length of the CDR3 is 12 residues. CDR3 sequence: CASRIAPDTQYF. CDR3 DNA: TGTGCCAGCCGTATAGCTCCAGATACGCAGTATTTT.

The sample holds many counts of this clonotype. The chain recombines TRBV5-1 with TRBJ2-1, with a possible D match to TRBD2 (6 bases). Trimming took off 4 bases at V and 0 bases at J, with 14 bases between the two ends. Germline V gene data show CDR1 as SGHRS and CDR2 as YFSETQ. CDR3 size: 16 residues. This CDR3 is CASSGGLSYSYNEQFF. The CDR3 coding sequence is TGCGCCAGCAGCGGGGGACTCAGCTACTCCTACAATGAGCAGTTCTTC.

This clonotype was seen at least ten times. The CDR3 DNA reads as TGTGCCAGCAGTCGCGGACAGGGTGAGCAGCCCCAGCATTTT. Amino acid sequence: CASSRGQGEQPQHF. V is TRBV6-1 and J is TRBJ1-5; 8 bases map to TRBD1. This CDR3 region has 14 residues. V dropped 5 bases and J dropped 7; count of bases not matched to a gene: 7. Germline loops: CDR1 MNHNS, CDR2 SASEGT.

This clonotype was recorded at least ten times. This chain joins TRBV20-1 and TRBJ1-1, with D unclear. V was trimmed by 5 bases and J by 6 bases, leaving 13 bases between them. From germline, CDR1 is DFQATT and CDR2 SNEGSKA (reference sequence). CDR3 length equals 12 residues. The CDR3 nucleotides are TGCAGTGCTCCTCACAGTATTTCTGAAGCTTTCTTT. Protein sequence: CSAPHSISEAFF.

The chain joins TRBV19 to TRBJ2-1; D is undetermined. V was cut by 2 bases and J by 2 bases, with 7 bases left in between. Germline values: CDR1 LNHDA, CDR2 SQIVND (reference sequence). There are 14 residues in the CDR3. CDR3 in amino acids: CASSIQPTYNEQFF. CDR3 DNA: TGTGCCAGTAGTATACAGCCTACCTACAATGAGCAGTTCTTC.

In this sample, this clonotype turned up many times. The chain joins TRBV19 to TRBJ1-2; D gene uncertain. The ends were cut back, 5 bases at V and 2 bases at J, with 15 bases in the middle. The CDR3 runs 15 residues. The germline gives CDR1 LNHDA, CDR2 SQIVND (reference sequence). The CDR3 sequence: CASSLRDGLNYGYTF. DNA of the CDR3: TGTGCCAGTAGTCTTCGGGATGGACTGAACTATGGCTACACCTTC.

The genes are TRBV28 and TRBJ1-5; TRBD1 matches at 12 bases. CDR3 size: 16 residues. CDR1 MDHEN and CDR2 SYDVKM come from the germline V gene. The V gene end was trimmed by 6 bases and the J gene end by 5 bases; junction bases not matched to a gene: 8. The CDR3 loop is CASRAPGQGAHQPQHF. CDR3 DNA sequence: TGTGCCAGCAGGGCTCCGGGACAGGGGGCCCATCAGCCCCAGCATTTT.

This clonotype occurred many times. The chain links TRBV20-1 to TRBJ2-7; no reliable D call. In germline, CDR1 is DFQATT, CDR2 SNEGSKA (reference sequence). Trimming pared 3 bases from V and 0 bases from J, leaving 9 bases between. The CDR3 is 13 amino acids. The CDR3 sequence is CSARLMSSYEQYF. The CDR3 DNA follows: TGCAGTGCTAGGTTGATGAGCTCCTACGAGCAGTACTTC.

This clonotype was seen at least ten times. The chain couples TRBV3-1 to TRBJ2-7; perhaps TRBD2 as D (5 bases). Trimming cost V 8 bases and J 6 bases, with 14 bases left between them. Germline V gene sequence: CDR1 LGHDT, CDR2 YNNKEL (reference sequence). CDR3 size: 12 residues. The CDR3 region has the DNA TGTGCCAGCGGATGGAGGTCGGGCGAGCAGTACTTC. It codes for CASGWRSGEQYF.

This clonotype was counted ten times or more. The chain's CDR3 is CSVQGGTYEQYF. The DNA for the CDR3 is TGCAGCGTTCAGGGGGGGACCTACGAGCAGTACTTC. The J gene is TRBJ2-7, the V gene TRBV29-1; D might be TRBD1 or TRBD2, each matching 7 bases. Germline CDR1 reads SQVTM; CDR2 reads ANQGSEA. There are 12 residues in the CDR3. V was pared by 5 bases and J by 2 bases, with 10 bases between.

This clonotype was counted ten times or more. The chain links TRBV12-3 or TRBV12-4 to TRBJ2-5, with D hard to call. This CDR3 has 14 amino acids. V was pared by 5 bases and J by 4 bases, with 14 bases between. The CDR3 region has the DNA TGTGCCAGCAGTGCGACAACCCCGGGAGAGACCCAGTACTTC. This encodes CASSATTPGETQYF.